This paragraph reports one T cell receptor beta chain. Antigen unknown. This sample was included in a study of STAT3 mutations in large granular lymphocyte leukemia. TCRbeta libraries averaged about 40,773 productive templates per sample. Clones were read by immunoSEQ multiplex PCR, and TCRdb kept only the in-frame ones, dropping some. This table has about 20,000 clones, approximately 92% appearing once. General study results and limits: In T-cell large granular lymphocyte leukemia, about half of patients showed multiple immunodominant subclonotypes.

V lost 3 bases and J lost 1, with 15 bases in between. Germline loops: CDR1 MGHRA, CDR2 YSYEKL. The CDR3 sequence is 16 residues long. The sample consisted of peripheral blood mononuclear cells. The rearrangement links TRBV4-1 to TRBJ1-1; D remains unclear. The receptor was isolated from a man in his sixties with T-cell large granular lymphocyte leukemia. Some clones in this sample may be carry-over from other donors' samples. CDR3 amino acids: CASSHPRGMGNTEAFF. In nucleotides, the CDR3 is TGCGCCAGCAGCCACCCCCGGGGTATGGGGAACACTGAAGCTTTCTTT.